The source of this TCR beta chain is a study of OX40 agonist ivuxolimab in advanced cancers. Study information: The treatment was a fully human IgG2 OX40 agonist, ivuxolimab.

The study's findings and limits: At doses 0.1 to 3.0 mg/kg, CD4+ and CD8+ clones expanded. The study found among the lowest clonal expansion in partial responders at 0.1-3.0 mg/kg.

V was cut by 0 bases and J by 2 bases, with 10 bases left in between. Germline-derived CDR1 and CDR2 are SGDLS and YYNGEE. The CDR3 contains 15 residues. On this clone itself: As yet, its antigen is unknown.

Here immunoSEQ multiplex PCR was the method, and the copy in TCRdb shows in-frame clones only, minus some. The table lists roughly 17,000 clones, around 78% of them singletons, with roughly 29% in the top ten. The sample was CD4+ or CD8+ T cells sorted from blood, taken in a trial of the OX40 agonist ivuxolimab. The chain couples TRBV9 to TRBJ2-3; D gene uncertain. The source of this sequence is an adult with an advanced solid tumor such as melanoma, head and neck, liver or kidney cancer. The CDR3 protein is CASSVGTYLTDTQYF. CDR3 nucleotides: TGTGCCAGCAGCGTAGGGACGTACCTCACAGATACGCAGTATTTT.